Presented here are 15 T cell receptor beta chains from one specimen sequenced in a study of blood T cell repertoires in COVID-19. Here immunoSEQ multiplex PCR was the method, and the copy in TCRdb shows in-frame clones only, minus some. The table has some 390,000 clones, approximately 89% seen once. The specimen sequenced was peripheral blood. The receptors shown here come from a woman aged 40 to 50 with COVID-19, enrolled during active disease.

The rearrangement links TRBV10-2 to TRBJ2-3; TRBD1 might be the D (5 bases). Trimming shortened V by 8 bases and J by 0 bases, and 9 bases separated the two germline ends. This CDR3 spans 13 amino acids. Germline V gene lookup returns CDR1 WSHSY and CDR2 SAAADI. The CDR3 DNA reads as TGCGCCAGCTGGCGACAGAGCACAGATACGCAGTATTTT. As protein: CASWRQSTDTQYF.

The V call is TRBV7-2, the J call TRBJ2-7; TRBD1 agrees at 11 bases. J was trimmed by 2 bases and V by 5 bases; bases with no gene match: 5. Germline-derived CDR1 and CDR2 are SGHTA and FQGNSA. This CDR3 has 15 residues. CDR3 region: CASSGPGQGAYEQYF. The DNA of the CDR3 is TGTGCCAGCAGCGGACCGGGACAGGGGGCCTACGAGCAGTACTTC.

V is TRBV19 and J is TRBJ1-1, with D uncertain. Germline CDR1 and CDR2: LNHDA and SQIVND (reference sequence). Between the trimmed V and J ends, which lost 4 bases and 0 bases, there was a span of 12 bases. The CDR3 is 15 residues long. The CDR3 sequence: CASSNHLGLNTEAFF. CDR3 DNA sequence: TGTGCCAGTAGTAACCACCTAGGCCTGAACACTGAAGCTTTCTTT.

The rearrangement joins TRBV7-3 to TRBJ1-4; no clear D gene. The CDR3 is made up of 13 amino acids. Trimming pared 4 bases from V and 1 base from J, leaving 4 bases between. Per the germline V gene, CDR1 is SGHTA and CDR2 is FQGTGA. CDR3 DNA: TGTGCCAGCAGCTCCCTAACTAATGAAAAACTGTTTTTT. Protein product: CASSSLTNEKLFF.

The chain couples TRBV27 to TRBJ1-6; maybe TRBD1 (5 bases). This CDR3 region has 14 residues. CDR1 MNHEY and CDR2 SMNVEV come from the germline V gene (reference sequence). V shed 8 bases and J shed 2 bases, with 10 bases lying between them. CDR3 sequence reads: CASGGGTYNSPLHF. CDR3 sequence (DNA): TGTGCCAGCGGTGGGGGGACCTATAATTCACCCCTCCACTTT.

This clone was recorded only once. The V call is TRBV14, the J call TRBJ2-3; 9 nucleotides match TRBD1. The CDR3 covers 15 residues. J lost 3 bases, V lost 4 bases, and 5 bases had no gene match. Germline loops: CDR1 SGHDN, CDR2 FVKESK. The CDR3 sequence is CASSPGQGWTDTQYF. CDR3 nucleotide sequence: TGTGCCAGCAGCCCCGGACAGGGGTGGACAGATACGCAGTATTTT.

This clone showed up just once. This sequence joins TRBV29-1 and TRBJ2-3, with D possibly being TRBD2 (7 bases). Trimming removed 1 base at V and 1 base at J, with 9 bases between. Per the germline V gene, CDR1 is SQVTM and CDR2 is ANQGSEA. This CDR3 comprises 14 residues. The CDR3, as DNA: TGCAGCGTTGAAGGCGGGGGCCGCACAGATACGCAGTATTTT. Protein sequence: CSVEGGGRTDTQYF.

The V call is TRBV11-3, the J call TRBJ2-7; TRBD1 is a possible D gene (6 bases). There are 17 residues in the CDR3. Germline V lookup: CDR1 SGHNT, CDR2 YENEEA. Trimming shortened V by 5 bases and J by 0 bases, and 20 bases separated the two germline ends. The DNA for the CDR3 is TGTGCCAGCAGCCCAGGAGGCCTGACAGGAAGCTCCTACGAGCAGTACTTC. Protein: CASSPGGLTGSSYEQYF. Full variable domain (rest looked up from reference TRBV11-3 and TRBJ2-7): EAGVVQSPRYKIIEKKQPVAFWCNPISGHNTLYWYLQNLGQGPELLIRYENEEAVDDSQLPKDRFSAERLKGVDSTLKIQPAELGDSAVYLCASSPGGLTGSSYEQYFGPGTRLTVT.

V gene TRBV9 combines with J gene TRBJ1-1; D is undetermined. Trimming stripped 3 bases from V and 0 bases from J, with 15 bases between. There are 16 residues in the CDR3. The germline V gene encodes CDR1 SGDLS and CDR2 YYNGEE. CDR3 coding DNA: TGTGCCAGCAGCGCCAGCCTTAGACTCATGAACACTGAAGCTTTCTTT. Translation: CASSASLRLMNTEAFF.

This chain connects TRBV4-1 to TRBJ2-1; 9 bases map to TRBD1. The CDR3 has 16 residues. Germline CDR1 reads MGHRA; CDR2 reads YSYEKL. Losses at the gene ends were 1 base for V and 5 bases for J; bases not matched to a gene: 6. The DNA of the CDR3 is TGCGCCAGCAGCCAAGCCACACAGGGGGCAAACAATGAGCAGTTCTTC. It specifies CASSQATQGANNEQFF.

The V and J genes are TRBV9 and TRBJ1-3, with a possible D match to TRBD1 (6 bases). Germline-derived CDR1 and CDR2 are SGDLS and YYNGEE. Trimming pared 4 bases from V and 1 base from J, leaving 18 bases between. The CDR3 is 17 amino acids. The CDR3 reads CASSPYSDRPSGNTIYF. The CDR3 nucleotides are TGTGCCAGCAGCCCATACTCAGACAGGCCTTCTGGAAACACCATATATTTT. Based on the CDR3 plus reference TRBV9 and TRBJ1-3, the full variable domain is DSGVTQTPKHLITATGQRVTLRCSPRSGDLSVYWYQQSLDQGLQFLIQYYNGEERAKGNILERFSAQQFPDLHSELNLSSLELGDSALYFCASSPYSDRPSGNTIYFGEGSWLTVV.

The CDR3 sequence: CASSQAGQGAAGNTIYF. The DNA for the CDR3 is TGCGCCAGCAGCCAAGCCGGACAGGGGGCGGCAGGAAACACCATATATTTT. This chain connects TRBV4-1 to TRBJ1-3, with 11 bases that match TRBD1. From germline, CDR1 is MGHRA and CDR2 YSYEKL. The CDR3 length is 17 residues. V was pared by 1 base and J by 4 bases, with 6 bases of the junction left unmatched.

This chain joins TRBV28 and TRBJ1-5; 8 nucleotides match TRBD1. CDR3 length equals 18 residues. Germline assignment: CDR1 MDHEN and CDR2 SYDVKM. V trimming: 3 bases; J trimming: 1 base; junction bases outside the gene matches: 11. The CDR3 spells CASSFLQGDSFSNQPQHF. The DNA for the CDR3 is TGTGCCAGCAGTTTTCTACAGGGGGATTCCTTCAGCAATCAGCCCCAGCATTTT.

The rearrangement links TRBV5-5 to TRBJ1-2, with TRBD1 matching over 8 bases. Germline V gene lookup returns CDR1 SGHKS and CDR2 YYEKEE (reference sequence). The CDR3 covers 17 residues. Trimming removed 2 bases from V and 7 bases from J; junction bases left unmatched: 16. Written as DNA, the CDR3 is TGTGCCAGCAGCTTTAGTGACAGGGGCCGCACTTTGGGTGGCTACACCTTC. Residues: CASSFSDRGRTLGGYTF.

V usage is TRBV6-1 and J usage is TRBJ1-3; D is undetermined. V was pared by 1 base and J by 0 bases, with 7 bases between. The germline V gene encodes CDR1 MNHNS and CDR2 SASEGT. CDR3 length equals 15 residues. The CDR3 DNA sequence: TGTGCCAGCAGTGAAGACGGTACCTCTGGAAACACCATATATTTT. Its translation is CASSEDGTSGNTIYF.